This T cell receptor beta chain was captured by sequencing in a study of molecular identifiers for immune sequencing clone quantification. Many counts were recorded for this clonotype. No antigen is known for it. In the sort, naive CD8 T cells were defined as CD8+CD4-CCR7+CD45RA+. Study observations and caveats: Clones above 20 RNA copies contained over 98% of effector molecules but under 1% of naive ones.

Methods described previously, with TCR primers listed, were used for bulk TCR libraries. TCRdb re-called the PCR reads through MiXCR, storing one row per CDR3 protein. Here the sample spans about 630,000 distinct CDR3 sequences, around 25% being singletons. The V end was cut by 0 bases, the J end by 6 bases, with 11 bases between. The CDR3 is 14 amino acids. The V gene's germline CDR1 is SGHRS and CDR2 YFSETQ. Sequencing input: naive CD8+ T cells from blood, with Jurkat cell RNA spiked in. The subset: FACS-sorted CD8+CD4-CCR7+CD45RA+ naive T cells. This TCR derives from a human donor in good health. Some libraries in this study had Jurkat cell RNA spiked in. V usage is TRBV5-1 and J usage is TRBJ2-3; D unresolved. CDR3: CASSLASPEDTQYF. CDR3 coding DNA: TGCGCCAGCAGCTTGGCAAGCCCGGAGGATACGCAGTATTTT.